A single sample gave rise to the 21 T cell receptor beta chains below, sequenced in a study of blood T cell repertoires in COVID-19. Libraries were prepared by immunoSEQ multiplex PCR; TCRdb keeps only in-frame clonotypes and omits some of them. The sample carries 75,000 to 90,000 clones, around four fifths recorded once. Sequences were obtained from peripheral blood. The source is a human donor in a cohort sampled during active COVID-19.

This clone has more than one count but fewer than ten. This chain links TRBV10-2 with TRBJ2-1, with D possibly being TRBD1 (5 bases). V was pared by 2 bases and J by 6 bases, with 17 bases between. The CDR3 has 16 residues. The germline CDR1 and CDR2 sequences are WSHSY and SAAADI. The CDR3 is CASSEPSGGATNEQFF. The CDR3 nucleotides are TGCGCCAGCAGTGAGCCCTCAGGTGGGGCCACCAATGAGCAGTTCTTC.

The V gene is TRBV6-2 or TRBV6-3, the J gene TRBJ2-7; weak D call: TRBD1 (6 bases). The CDR3 length is 15 residues. The germline CDR1 and CDR2 sequences are MNHEY and SVGEGT. V lost 6 bases and J 2 bases, leaving 17 bases between the germline ends. In DNA, the CDR3 is TGTGCCAGCAGCGGCAGGGGAGTTCATGCCTACGAGCAGTACTTC. Translated: CASSGRGVHAYEQYF.

This chain connects TRBV6-6 to TRBJ2-5; the D gene is possibly TRBD1 (5 bases). The CDR3 sequence is 15 residues long. The V gene's germline CDR1 is MNHNY and CDR2 SVGAGI (reference sequence). V lost 4 bases and J lost 3, with 15 bases in between. As DNA, the CDR3 is TGTGCCAGCAGTTCGGGCAGGGCGATGGAAGAGACCCAGTACTTC. Its protein is CASSSGRAMEETQYF.

This clone was seen just once. Compared with germline, one end of the junction differs, possibly owing to a read error. The CDR3 nucleotides read TGTGCCAGCAGCTTAGCTAGGCCGGGGGGGTTTGGGTTT. Translated, it gives CASSLARPGGFGF. The J gene is TRBJ1-1, the V gene TRBV7-2; D is perhaps TRBD1 (5 bases). The CDR3 consists of 13 residues. Germline values: CDR1 SGHTA, CDR2 FQGNSA.

V is TRBV5-1 and J is TRBJ1-2; D may be TRBD1 (5 bases). In germline, CDR1 is SGHRS, CDR2 YFSETQ. V was cut by 0 bases and J by 8 bases, with 17 bases left in between. The CDR3 consists of 15 residues. For the CDR3, the DNA is TGCGCCAGCAGCTTGGAAGGATGGGGGGAGGAGGGCTACACCTTC. It translates to CASSLEGWGEEGYTF.

This rearrangement joins TRBV7-3 to TRBJ2-5; tentatively, D is TRBD1 (6 bases). Germline CDR1 is SGHTA and CDR2 is FQGTGA. The CDR3 runs to 16 residues. The V end lost 0 bases, the J end lost 2 bases, and 13 bases lay between the germline ends. CDR3 nucleotides: TGTGCCAGCAGCTTAACTGTAACGGACAGACAAGAGACCCAGTACTTC. Its translation: CASSLTVTDRQETQYF.

The table lists this clone with a few counts. The rearrangement links TRBV27 to TRBJ2-7; 12 nucleotides line up with TRBD1. The CDR3 has 14 residues. After removal of 7 bases from V and 7 bases from J, the junction contained 8 bases not matched to a gene. From germline, CDR1 is MNHEY and CDR2 SMNVEV (reference sequence). CDR3 nucleotides: TGTGCCAGCAAGTTTTGGGACAGGGGGCATGAGCAGTACTTC. It specifies CASKFWDRGHEQYF.

This sequence joins TRBV18 and TRBJ1-1; a weak D match, TRBD1 (6 bases). The germline CDR1 and CDR2 sequences are KGHSH and LQKENI. V lost 3 bases to trimming and J lost 3 bases, with 14 bases between them. This CDR3 region has 15 residues. This chain's CDR3 is CASSPQQGEDTEAFF. In nucleotides, the CDR3 is TGTGCCAGCTCACCCCAACAGGGTGAGGACACTGAAGCTTTCTTT.

The chain recombines TRBV19 with TRBJ2-7; D call uncertain. CDR1 LNHDA and CDR2 SQIVND come from the germline V gene (reference sequence). Between the trimmed V and J ends, which lost 0 bases and 3 bases, there was a span of 9 bases. The CDR3 spans 14 residues. The chain's CDR3 is CASSIDGRIYEQYF. DNA of the CDR3: TGTGCCAGTAGTATAGATGGGCGCATCTACGAGCAGTACTTC.

The chain couples TRBV4-1 to TRBJ2-3; TRBD2 matches at 7 bases. The trim removed 1 base at V and 0 bases at J, leaving 4 bases unmatched. This CDR3 has 16 residues. Per the germline V gene, CDR1 is MGHRA and CDR2 is YSYEKL. Here the CDR3 reads CASSQGGGTSTDTQYF. In DNA form, the CDR3 reads TGCGCCAGCAGCCAAGGGGGGGGAACTAGCACAGATACGCAGTATTTT.

This rearrangement joins TRBV18 to TRBJ1-4, with TRBD1 identical over 11 bases. V lost 8 bases to trimming and J lost 0 bases; unmatched junction nucleotides: 5. Germline-derived CDR1 and CDR2 are KGHSH and LQKENI. CDR3 size: 16 residues. Here the CDR3 DNA reads TGTGCCAGCCGGACAGGGGGCGGATCAACTAATGAAAAACTGTTTTTT. Its translation is CASRTGGGSTNEKLFF.

J is TRBJ1-6 and V is TRBV28; a weak D match, TRBD1 (6 bases). The CDR3 has 13 amino acids. Germline loops: CDR1 MDHEN, CDR2 SYDVKM. With 5 bases removed from V and 11 bases from J, the gap between germline ends came to 13 bases. CDR3 DNA: TGTGCCAGCAGTAAACAGGGTTTAGCACCCCTCCACTTT. It translates to CASSKQGLAPLHF.

The chain combines TRBV9 with TRBJ2-3, with TRBD2 matching over 8 bases. CDR1 is SGDLS and CDR2 is YYNGEE in the germline V gene. V lost 3 bases to trimming and J lost 2 bases; unmatched junction nucleotides: 5. The CDR3 totals 15 residues. The CDR3 DNA reads as TGTGCCAGCAGCGCAGATAGCGGGACCACAGATACGCAGTATTTT. Translation gives CASSADSGTTDTQYF.

V usage is TRBV6-5 and J usage is TRBJ2-5, with 10 positions matching TRBD1. Germline V CDR1 and CDR2: MNHEY, SVGAGI. V dropped 1 base and J dropped 3; count of bases not matched to a gene: 2. The CDR3 has 15 residues. The CDR3 protein is CASSYLGTGEETQYF. As DNA, the CDR3 is TGTGCCAGCAGTTACTTGGGGACAGGGGAAGAGACCCAGTACTTC.

V usage is TRBV4-3 and J usage is TRBJ1-5; 9 bases are a match to TRBD1. The germline V gene encodes CDR1 LGHNA and CDR2 YSLEER. V dropped 4 bases and J dropped 5; count of bases not matched to a gene: 3. CDR3 length equals 14 residues. CDR3 amino acids: CASSLWTGDQPQHF. DNA of the CDR3: TGCGCCAGCAGCCTGTGGACAGGGGATCAGCCCCAGCATTTT.

The rearrangement joins TRBV5-6 to TRBJ2-2, with 12 bases lining up with TRBD2. With V trimmed by 1 base and J by 7 bases, 5 bases remained unmatched. Germline V gene data show CDR1 as SGHDT and CDR2 as YYEEEE. CDR3 length: 16 residues. The CDR3 DNA reads as TGTGCCAGCAGCTTGCTGACTAGCGGGAGCGGCGGGGAGCTGTTTTTT. This encodes CASSLLTSGSGGELFF.

The genes are TRBV11-2 and TRBJ2-7; TRBD1 matches at 7 bases. The CDR3 runs 14 residues. V lost 7 bases to trimming and J lost 0 bases; unmatched junction nucleotides: 6. The germline V gene encodes CDR1 SGHAT and CDR2 FQNNGV. CDR3 coding DNA: TGTGCCAGCACCCAGACAGGGATCTCCTACGAGCAGTACTTC. Translation: CASTQTGISYEQYF. The whole variable domain, filled in from reference TRBV11-2 and TRBJ2-7, reads EAGVAQSPRYKIIEKRQSVAFWCNPISGHATLYWYQQILGQGPKLLIQFQNNGVVDDSQLPKDRFSAERLKGVDSTLKIQPAKLEDSAVYLCASTQTGISYEQYFGPGTRLTVT.

This clone was observed a handful of times. This sample also contains other DNA sequences that code for the same CDR3. The rearrangement uses TRBV7-3 and TRBJ1-1; possibly TRBD1 for D (5 bases). Germline V lookup: CDR1 SGHTA, CDR2 FQGTGA. V lost 4 bases, J lost 1 base, and 7 bases lay in between. The CDR3 is 13 amino acids. Written as DNA, the CDR3 is TGTGCCAGCAGCTCGCAGGGGAACACTGAAGCTTTCTTT. As protein: CASSSQGNTEAFF.

CDR3 sequence: CASSLGQGTDTQYF. CDR3 nucleotides: TGTGCCAGCAGCCTGGGACAGGGGACAGATACGCAGTATTTT. The chain carries TRBV7-2 and TRBJ2-3; TRBD1 aligns across 10 bases. The CDR3 is made up of 14 amino acids. Trimming removed 5 bases from V and 3 bases from J; junction bases left unmatched: 2. Germline V gene lookup returns CDR1 SGHTA and CDR2 FQGNSA.

The V call is TRBV15, the J call TRBJ1-4, with 7 bases aligning to TRBD1. The V and J ends lost 3 bases and 7 bases, in that order; junction bases with no gene match: 2. The CDR3 runs to 13 residues. Germline-derived CDR1 and CDR2 are LNHNV and YYDKDF (reference sequence). The CDR3 here is CATSRGQTEKLFF. The DNA of the CDR3 is TGTGCCACCAGCAGGGGACAGACTGAAAAACTGTTTTTT.

The rearrangement links TRBV5-8 to TRBJ2-7; D may be TRBD2 (5 bases). The germline CDR1 and CDR2 sequences are SGHTS and YDEGEE. Trimming pared 4 bases from V and 3 bases from J, leaving 8 bases between. The CDR3 is 12 amino acids. The CDR3 DNA sequence: TGTGCCAGCAGCCCCCGGGGCTACGAGCAGTACTTC. Translated, it gives CASSPRGYEQYF. Variable domain in full (rest from reference TRBV5-8 and TRBJ2-7): EAGVTQSPTHLIKTRGQQATLRCSPISGHTSVYWYQQALGLGLQFLLWYDEGEERNRGNFPPRFSGRQFPNYSSELNVNALELEDSALYLCASSPRGYEQYFGPGTRLTVT.